This T cell receptor beta chain emerged from a study of beta chain features in type 1 diabetes. Study conclusions and caveats: The naive, central memory and Treg TCRB repertoires showed an apparent similarity that was greater among patients than among healthy donors. In every one of the four CD4+ subsets, TCRB CDR3s were moderately but significantly shorter in Type 1 diabetes patients.

TCRB transcripts that were expressed got sequenced, as all of the isolated RNA had been reverse transcribed. Data came from immunoSEQ multiplex PCR; TCRdb stores just in-frame clones and leaves some out. The profile shows roughly 500,000 clones, about an eighth of them singletons. CDR1 is SGHTA, CDR2 FQGNSA, per germline. The CDR3 has 14 residues. The V gene end was trimmed by 5 bases and the J gene end by 2 bases; junction bases not matched to a gene: 6. Regarding this clone: What it binds is unknown.

The chain is built from TRBV7-2 and TRBJ2-7, with TRBD1 identical over 7 bases. The specimen was naive CD4+ T cells from blood. The TCR sequence derives from a woman aged 18-29 years in good health. Written as DNA, the CDR3 is TGTGCCAGCAGCGTCAGTCAGGGGGCCTACGAGCAGTACTTC. It encodes CASSVSQGAYEQYF.